The following is a T cell receptor beta chain sequence with its context. The CDR3 is 14 residues long. CDR1 SGHVS and CDR2 FQNEAQ come from the germline V gene. V lost 5 bases, J lost 4 bases, and 8 bases stayed unmatched. Under the authors' procedure: Estimation of nucleated cell counts relied on the amplification of reference gene primers. Sequenced by immunoSEQ multiplex PCR; TCRdb stores in-frame clones only, minus some. V and J calls and clone size are those listed in that table; D and trimming were worked out from the DNA. The table includes nearly 300,000 clones, approximately 88% detected once. This entry is derived from a study of blood T cell repertoires in COVID-19. About the research overall: Samples of COVID-19 (acute and convalescent) were obtained from the United States, Italy and Spain. Sample material is recorded as cDNA or gDNA derived from T cells, B-cell-depleted T cells, or PBMCs.

The material sequenced was peripheral blood. The source is a woman in her 30s who had recovered from COVID-19. The rearrangement joins TRBV7-8 to TRBJ2-7; TRBD1 agrees at 7 bases. The CDR3 nucleotides are TGTGCCAGCAGCACGTACAGGGGTATGTACGAGCAGTACTTC. The encoded protein is CASSTYRGMYEQYF.